This is a list of T cell receptor beta chains from one sample in a study of blood T cell repertoires in COVID-19. TCRdb's copy holds only in-frame clones and misses some; the assay was immunoSEQ multiplex PCR. The sample includes 150,000 to 200,000 clones, 80% to 90% seen only once; the top ten take roughly 10%. Material: peripheral blood. These receptors were collected from a woman older than 75 with COVID-19, enrolled during active disease. The CDR3 runs from the conserved cysteine through the conserved F or W. A D gene is named only where the DNA matches it firmly. The size field is filled for only some rows; it gives once, few, many or a size class.

j_call: TRBJ1-2
d_call: TRBD1
clone_size: -
v_call: TRBV4-3
cdr3_nt: TGCGCCAGCAGCCAATTGCTACAGGGGGCGAGCTACACCTTC
cdr3_aa: CASSQLLQGASYTF

j_call: TRBJ2-2
d_call: TRBD1
clone_size: once
v_call: TRBV5-1
cdr3_nt: TGCGCCAGCAGCACCCTATGGAGGCAGGGGGCTTCGAACACCGGGGAGCTGTTTTTT
cdr3_aa: CASSTLWRQGASNTGELFF

j_call: TRBJ1-1
d_call: TRBD1
clone_size: -
v_call: TRBV4-3
cdr3_nt: TGCGCCAGCAGCCCAGGGGGAAGGACTGAAGCTTTCTTT
cdr3_aa: CASSPGGRTEAFF

j_call: TRBJ1-5
d_call: -
clone_size: once
v_call: TRBV24-1
cdr3_nt: TGTGCCACCAGTGGAGGAAATAATCAGCCCCAGCATTTT
cdr3_aa: CATSGGNNQPQHF

j_call: TRBJ2-3
d_call: -
clone_size: -
v_call: TRBV2
cdr3_nt: TGTGCCAGCAGTGAATGGGTAGGGGGCACAGATACGCAGTATTTT
cdr3_aa: CASSEWVGGTDTQYF

j_call: TRBJ1-2
d_call: TRBD1
clone_size: -
v_call: TRBV2
cdr3_nt: TGTGCCAGCAGGAATGGACAGGGGACCTATGGCTACACCTTC
cdr3_aa: CASRNGQGTYGYTF

j_call: TRBJ1-5
d_call: -
clone_size: -
v_call: TRBV7-2
cdr3_nt: TGTGCCAGCAGCGAGGGACTACTCTTCTATAGCAATCAGCCCCAGCATTTT
cdr3_aa: CASSEGLLFYSNQPQHF

j_call: TRBJ2-3
d_call: TRBD2
clone_size: -
v_call: TRBV27
cdr3_nt: TGTGCCAGCAGGGGACTAGGGAAAGATACGCAGTATTTT
cdr3_aa: CASRGLGKDTQYF

j_call: TRBJ1-5
d_call: TRBD1
clone_size: -
v_call: TRBV28
cdr3_nt: TGTGCCAGCAGCTCGGGACAGGGGTTATGGAATCAGCCCCAGCATTTT
cdr3_aa: CASSSGQGLWNQPQHF

j_call: TRBJ1-2
d_call: TRBD1
clone_size: few
v_call: TRBV30
cdr3_nt: TGTGCCTGGACCCGGGACAGGGCCCCCTACACCTTC
cdr3_aa: CAWTRDRAPYTF

j_call: TRBJ2-2
d_call: TRBD1
clone_size: -
v_call: TRBV5-1
cdr3_nt: TGCGCCAGCAGCTTAAGACAGGGTGGTAACGGGGAGCTGTTTTTT
cdr3_aa: CASSLRQGGNGELFF

j_call: TRBJ1-2
d_call: -
clone_size: once
v_call: TRBV9
cdr3_nt: TGTGCCAGCAGCCCCCCGGGGGGATATGGCTACACCTTC
cdr3_aa: CASSPPGGYGYTF

j_call: TRBJ1-6
d_call: TRBD1
clone_size: -
v_call: TRBV5-1
cdr3_nt: TGCGCCAGCAGCTGGACAGGGGAACCACCCCTCCACTTT
cdr3_aa: CASSWTGEPPLHF

j_call: TRBJ2-3
d_call: TRBD2
clone_size: few
v_call: TRBV2
cdr3_nt: TGTGCCAGCAGATCACTTGCCGGGACTAGCGGGAGGAGGGATACGCAGTATTTT
cdr3_aa: CASRSLAGTSGRRDTQYF

j_call: TRBJ1-6
d_call: -
clone_size: -
v_call: TRBV6-1
cdr3_nt: TGTGCCAGCAGTGAACAGGGATTGTCGGATTCACCCCTCCACTTT
cdr3_aa: CASSEQGLSDSPLHF

j_call: TRBJ1-2
d_call: -
clone_size: -
v_call: TRBV15
cdr3_nt: TGTGCCACCAGCAAAGGGCAGGGGAACTATGGCTACACCTTC
cdr3_aa: CATSKGQGNYGYTF

j_call: TRBJ2-1
d_call: -
clone_size: few
v_call: TRBV29-1
cdr3_nt: TGCAGCGTTGACCGCGGATCCTACAATGAGCAGTTCTTC
cdr3_aa: CSVDRGSYNEQFF

j_call: TRBJ2-5
d_call: TRBD1
clone_size: -
v_call: TRBV7-6
cdr3_nt: TGTGCCAGCAGCTCGTCAGGGGGCCCGGGGGTAGGGGCCCAGTACTTC
cdr3_aa: CASSSSGGPGVGAQYF

j_call: TRBJ2-5
d_call: -
clone_size: -
v_call: TRBV24-1
cdr3_nt: TGTGCCACCAGTGATGTCGGTACAGGGGAGACCCAGTACTTC
cdr3_aa: CATSDVGTGETQYF

j_call: TRBJ2-5
d_call: -
clone_size: few
v_call: TRBV27
cdr3_nt: TGTGCCAGCAGTGGTACGGGAGCGCCCCAAGAGACCCAGTACTTC
cdr3_aa: CASSGTGAPQETQYF

j_call: TRBJ1-2
d_call: TRBD1
clone_size: -
v_call: TRBV7-2
cdr3_nt: TGTGCCAGCAGCCGTGGGACAGGGCCCGCGGGGGGTGGCTACACCTTC
cdr3_aa: CASSRGTGPAGGGYTF

j_call: TRBJ2-7
d_call: -
clone_size: -
v_call: TRBV28
cdr3_nt: TGTGCCAGCAGTTTAATAGGCGGGCCCGAGCAGTACTTC
cdr3_aa: CASSLIGGPEQYF

j_call: TRBJ2-1
d_call: TRBD1
clone_size: once
v_call: TRBV11-3
cdr3_nt: TGTGCCAGCAGCACTGGGCCGGGACAGGGTTACAATGAGCAGTTCTTC
cdr3_aa: CASSTGPGQGYNEQFF

j_call: TRBJ2-7
d_call: -
clone_size: -
v_call: TRBV25-1
cdr3_nt: TGTGCCAGCAGTGAGTCCGGGACATCTCATTGGGAGCAGTACTTC
cdr3_aa: CASSESGTSHWEQYF

j_call: TRBJ1-3
d_call: -
clone_size: -
v_call: TRBV9
cdr3_nt: TGTGCCAGCAGCGTGAGCGGGAGCTCTGGAAACACCATATATTTT
cdr3_aa: CASSVSGSSGNTIYF

j_call: TRBJ1-6
d_call: TRBD1
clone_size: -
v_call: TRBV6-6
cdr3_nt: TGTGCCAGCAGTTACGAGGGACAGCTAAATTCACCCCTCCACTTT
cdr3_aa: CASSYEGQLNSPLHF

j_call: TRBJ2-1
d_call: TRBD2
clone_size: -
v_call: TRBV4-1
cdr3_nt: TGCGCCAGCAGCCGGTCCGAGCGGGAGAGGCAGTTCTTC
cdr3_aa: CASSRSERERQFF

j_call: TRBJ2-7
d_call: -
clone_size: -
v_call: TRBV12-3/TRBV12-4
cdr3_nt: TGTGCCAGCAGCCGGGACACCTCCTACGAGCAGTACTTC
cdr3_aa: CASSRDTSYEQYF

j_call: TRBJ2-2
d_call: TRBD1
clone_size: once
v_call: TRBV2
cdr3_nt: TGTGCCAGCAGTGGGGAGGCAGGGGGCGTCTTCGGAAACGGGGAGCTGTTTTTT
cdr3_aa: CASSGEAGGVFGNGELFF

j_call: TRBJ2-1
d_call: -
clone_size: -
v_call: TRBV27
cdr3_nt: TGTGCCAGCAGGACCCAATGGACTAAGCGCAATGAGCAGTTCTTC
cdr3_aa: CASRTQWTKRNEQFF

j_call: TRBJ2-1
d_call: -
clone_size: -
v_call: TRBV29-1
cdr3_nt: TGCAGCGTGAGCGTCACCTACAATGAGCAGTTCTTC
cdr3_aa: CSVSVTYNEQFF

j_call: TRBJ1-5
d_call: TRBD1
clone_size: -
v_call: TRBV5-1
cdr3_nt: TGCGCCAGCTTCAGGGGGAGCAATCAGCCCCAGCATTTT
cdr3_aa: CASFRGSNQPQHF

j_call: TRBJ2-3
d_call: TRBD2
clone_size: -
v_call: TRBV18
cdr3_nt: TGTGCCAGCTCAACAAGACTAGCGGGGGGGCCAAGCACAGATACGCAGTATTTT
cdr3_aa: CASSTRLAGGPSTDTQYF

j_call: TRBJ2-1
d_call: TRBD2
clone_size: few
v_call: TRBV28
cdr3_nt: TGTGCCAGCAGTTTAACAGCGGGAGGCTCCTACAATGAGCAGTTCTTC
cdr3_aa: CASSLTAGGSYNEQFF

j_call: TRBJ2-1
d_call: TRBD1
clone_size: -
v_call: TRBV7-2
cdr3_nt: TGTGCCAGCAGCTCTCACTGGGACAGGGTGGATAGCAATGAGCAGTTCTTC
cdr3_aa: CASSSHWDRVDSNEQFF

j_call: TRBJ2-3
d_call: TRBD1
clone_size: -
v_call: TRBV7-9
cdr3_nt: TGTGCCAGCAGCGAACCGGGACAGGGGTCTAGCACAGATACGCAGTATTTT
cdr3_aa: CASSEPGQGSSTDTQYF

j_call: TRBJ1-1
d_call: -
clone_size: -
v_call: TRBV4-3
cdr3_nt: TGCGCCAGCAGCGGCACCACTACTTCAGGGTGGAACACTGAAGCTTTCTTT
cdr3_aa: CASSGTTTSGWNTEAFF

j_call: TRBJ1-1
d_call: TRBD1
clone_size: -
v_call: TRBV19
cdr3_nt: TGTGCCAGTAGTCCACAGGGGGGCAAGGGAACTGAAGCTTTCTTT
cdr3_aa: CASSPQGGKGTEAFF

j_call: TRBJ2-1
d_call: -
clone_size: -
v_call: TRBV6-2/TRBV6-3
cdr3_nt: TGTGCCAGCAGTTACCCTAGTCATGAGCAGTTCTTC
cdr3_aa: CASSYPSHEQFF

j_call: TRBJ2-7
d_call: TRBD1
clone_size: -
v_call: TRBV5-4
cdr3_nt: TGTGCCAGCAGCTTGAACAGGGGCGGTGAGCAGTACTTC
cdr3_aa: CASSLNRGGEQYF

j_call: TRBJ2-3
d_call: -
clone_size: -
v_call: TRBV24-1
cdr3_nt: TGTGCCACCAGTGGGGGACTCTACACAGATACGCAGTATTTT
cdr3_aa: CATSGGLYTDTQYF

j_call: TRBJ2-1
d_call: -
clone_size: few
v_call: TRBV5-1
cdr3_nt: TGCGCCAGCAGCTTGGTGTCAGGGTCTTTCAATGAGCAGTTCTTC
cdr3_aa: CASSLVSGSFNEQFF

j_call: TRBJ2-1
d_call: -
clone_size: -
v_call: TRBV7-9
cdr3_nt: TGTGCCAGCAGTCGCAACAGTTACAATGAGCAGTTCTTC
cdr3_aa: CASSRNSYNEQFF

j_call: TRBJ1-1
d_call: TRBD1
clone_size: -
v_call: TRBV30
cdr3_nt: TGTGCCTGGAAGTCCGGACAGGAGAACACTGAAGCTTTCTTT
cdr3_aa: CAWKSGQENTEAFF

j_call: TRBJ2-7
d_call: TRBD1
clone_size: -
v_call: TRBV7-9
cdr3_nt: TGTGCCAGCAGCTCGTGGACAGGGGACGAGCAGTACTTC
cdr3_aa: CASSSWTGDEQYF

j_call: TRBJ2-7
d_call: -
clone_size: -
v_call: TRBV5-4
cdr3_nt: TGTGCCAGCAGCGCCGCCAGGCAGCCCTACGAGCAGTACTTC
cdr3_aa: CASSAARQPYEQYF